These 14 T cell receptor beta chains were sequenced from one sample in a study of shared clonotypes between healthy human individuals. Libraries were prepared by immunoSEQ multiplex PCR; TCRdb keeps only in-frame clonotypes and omits some of them. The table has approximately 510,000 clones, more than 65% seen once. The sequenced sample was PBMCs. These receptor sequences come from a middle-aged woman in good health. Some clones in this sample may be carry-over from other donors' samples.

The CDR3 sequence is CASSQVLAGAKTQYF. The CDR3 DNA is TGTGCCAGCAGCCAAGTTCTAGCGGGAGCAAAGACCCAGTACTTC. V and J are TRBV5-8 and TRBJ2-5; 10 bases agree with TRBD2. J gave up 6 bases and V 4 bases, and 9 bases lay outside the gene matches. The CDR3 has 15 amino acids. Germline V lookup: CDR1 SGHTS, CDR2 YDEGEE.

This chain uses TRBV4-1 with TRBJ2-7, with a possible D match to TRBD1 (6 bases). The CDR3 is 13 residues long. Trimming removed 4 bases at V and 5 bases at J, with 12 bases between. The V gene's germline CDR1 is MGHRA and CDR2 YSYEKL. The chain's CDR3 is CASSREGGHEQYF. CDR3 in DNA: TGCGCCAGCAGCCGTGAAGGGGGTCACGAGCAGTACTTC.

The genes are TRBV4-2 and TRBJ1-4; D gene unclear. The CDR3 consists of 13 residues. The V gene lost 5 bases and the J gene lost 0 bases, with 4 bases spanning the gap. The germline V gene has CDR1 LGHNA and CDR2 YNFKEQ. CDR3: CASSSTTNEKLFF. DNA for the CDR3: TGTGCCAGCAGCTCGACAACTAATGAAAAACTGTTTTTT.

V usage is TRBV7-8 and J usage is TRBJ1-2; the D is unclear. Trimming removed 3 bases from V and 4 bases from J, with 12 bases in between. Germline V CDR1 and CDR2: SGHVS, FQNEAQ. This CDR3 has 14 amino acids. CDR3 bases: TGTGCCAGCAGCTTTGGCAGGACCCTCTATGGCTACACCTTC. It translates to CASSFGRTLYGYTF. Filled out from reference TRBV7-8 and TRBJ1-2, the complete variable domain reads GAGVSQSPRYKVAKRGQDVALRCDPISGHVSLFWYQQALGQGPEFLTYFQNEAQLDKSGLPSDRFFAERPEGSVSTLKIQRTQQEDSAVYLCASSFGRTLYGYTFGSGTRLTVV.

V is TRBV5-1 and J is TRBJ2-7; 7 positions agree with TRBD1. Germline trimming cut 4 bases from V and 3 bases from J; bases unmatched to any gene: 7. This CDR3 is built from 14 residues. Germline CDR1 reads SGHRS; CDR2 reads YFSETQ. CDR3 loop: CASSPDRTDYEQYF. For the CDR3, the DNA is TGCGCCAGCAGCCCGGACAGGACCGACTACGAGCAGTACTTC.

The chain recombines TRBV7-3 with TRBJ2-2; D possibly corresponds to TRBD1 (6 bases). The CDR3 runs to 14 residues. Germline V gives CDR1 SGHTA, CDR2 FQGTGA. Trimming pared 5 bases from V and 2 bases from J, leaving 9 bases between. CDR3 bases: TGTGCCAGCAGCAAACAGGGTAACACCGGGGAGCTGTTTTTT. Its translation: CASSKQGNTGELFF.

The chain joins TRBV23-1 to TRBJ1-6; the match to TRBD1 covers 7 bases. TRBV23-1 is filed as an ORF, its function uncertain. The ends lost 3 bases at V and 4 bases at J; junction bases unmatched: 12. The CDR3 has 18 amino acids. The CDR3 nucleotides read TGCGCCAGCAGTCACCACGACAGGGCCTATCGTTATAATTCACCCCTCCACTTT. It yields the protein CASSHHDRAYRYNSPLHF.

The chain joins TRBV19 to TRBJ2-2; 7 bases align to TRBD2. CDR1 and CDR2 (germline): LNHDA, SQIVND (reference sequence). The CDR3 is 14 residues long. V was clipped by 6 bases and J by 4 bases; unmatched bases: 5. CDR3 amino acids: CASSREDGTGELFF. The CDR3 bases are TGTGCCAGTAGCCGGGAGGATGGCACCGGGGAGCTGTTTTTT.

Notes on this clone: At one end, the junction sequence differs from germline, possibly due to a read error. This chain connects TRBV7-7 to TRBJ2-1; TRBD2 agrees at 13 bases. The CDR3 has 17 amino acids. The V gene's germline CDR1 is SSHAT and CDR2 FNYEAQ (reference sequence). The CDR3 bases are TGTGCTAGCAGCTTAGACCCGGGACTAGCGGGGTCCAATGAGCAGTTCTTC. This gives the protein CASSLDPGLAGSNEQFF.

On this clone: With a much larger clone just one base away, this may be a read error. This chain joins TRBV7-6 and TRBJ2-3; D unresolved. Trimming stripped 1 base from V and 4 bases from J, with 3 bases between. The CDR3 runs to 12 residues. In germline, CDR1 is SGHVS, CDR2 FNYEAQ. CDR3 nucleotides: TGTGCCAGCAGCTTAGGGGCAGATACGCAGTATTTT. Translating it yields CASSLGADTQYF.

The V and J genes are TRBV7-9 and TRBJ2-7, with 11 bases aligning to TRBD2. The CDR3 is 16 residues long. The germline V gene encodes CDR1 SEHNR and CDR2 FQNEAQ (reference sequence). J lost 3 bases, V lost 4 bases, and 8 bases had no gene match. CDR3 nucleotides: TGTGCCAGCAGCTACCCTCCCGGGACTAGCGGCTACGAGCAGTACTTC. It yields the protein CASSYPPGTSGYEQYF.

The chain recombines TRBV30 with TRBJ2-7; TRBD2 matches 11 bases. From germline, CDR1 is GTSNPN and CDR2 SVGIG (reference sequence). V shed 0 bases, J shed 2 bases, and the junction held 9 bases outside the gene matches. This CDR3 has 17 residues. The CDR3, as DNA: TGTGCCTGGAGTGTGGGCTGGACTAGCGGGTTTCCCTACGAGCAGTACTTC. Translated, it gives CAWSVGWTSGFPYEQYF.

The chain has TRBV19 and TRBJ2-5, with a possible D match to TRBD2 (5 bases). CDR3 length equals 13 residues. V dropped 5 bases and J dropped 0 bases, with 7 bases sitting between them. Germline CDR1 LNHDA, CDR2 SQIVND (reference sequence). This CDR3 is CASSAGNQETQYF. DNA of the CDR3: TGTGCCAGTAGTGCCGGGAACCAAGAGACCCAGTACTTC.

The rearrangement joins TRBV28 to TRBJ2-7; no clear D gene. The germline CDR1 and CDR2 sequences are MDHEN and SYDVKM. The CDR3 is 15 residues long. The V end lost 6 bases, the J end lost 3 bases, and 18 bases lay between the germline ends. This chain's CDR3 is CASSPGPVSHYEQYF. CDR3 DNA: TGTGCCAGCAGCCCAGGACCCGTAAGTCACTACGAGCAGTACTTC.